The clone carrying this T cell receptor beta chain was found once. Its matching antigen is unknown. The data are from a study of radiotherapy plus CTLA-4 blockade in lung cancer. There are 15 residues in the CDR3. V gave up 2 bases and J gave up 1 base, with 12 bases separating them. The germline V gene encodes CDR1 SGHRS and CDR2 YFSETQ. TCRdb's table, derived via immunoSEQ multiplex PCR, lists solely in-frame clones and lacks some. Here the sample spans about 80,000 clones, approximately 83% being singletons. Findings of the study overall: The best predictor of response was reported to be early blood T cell clone dynamics, with interferon-beta.

Patients in the study, people with chemo-refractory metastatic non-small-cell lung cancer, received focal radiation plus ipilimumab CTLA-4 blockade. The rearrangement uses TRBV5-1 and TRBJ2-5; D is perhaps TRBD1 (6 bases). The TCR comes from a human donor with non-small cell lung cancer who had a partial response to radiotherapy plus ipilimumab. The starting material was peripheral blood, obtained from a patient treated with radiotherapy plus ipilimumab. The CDR3: CASSLTGHTQETQYF. CDR3 bases: TGCGCCAGCAGCTTAACGGGACATACCCAAGAGACCCAGTACTTC.